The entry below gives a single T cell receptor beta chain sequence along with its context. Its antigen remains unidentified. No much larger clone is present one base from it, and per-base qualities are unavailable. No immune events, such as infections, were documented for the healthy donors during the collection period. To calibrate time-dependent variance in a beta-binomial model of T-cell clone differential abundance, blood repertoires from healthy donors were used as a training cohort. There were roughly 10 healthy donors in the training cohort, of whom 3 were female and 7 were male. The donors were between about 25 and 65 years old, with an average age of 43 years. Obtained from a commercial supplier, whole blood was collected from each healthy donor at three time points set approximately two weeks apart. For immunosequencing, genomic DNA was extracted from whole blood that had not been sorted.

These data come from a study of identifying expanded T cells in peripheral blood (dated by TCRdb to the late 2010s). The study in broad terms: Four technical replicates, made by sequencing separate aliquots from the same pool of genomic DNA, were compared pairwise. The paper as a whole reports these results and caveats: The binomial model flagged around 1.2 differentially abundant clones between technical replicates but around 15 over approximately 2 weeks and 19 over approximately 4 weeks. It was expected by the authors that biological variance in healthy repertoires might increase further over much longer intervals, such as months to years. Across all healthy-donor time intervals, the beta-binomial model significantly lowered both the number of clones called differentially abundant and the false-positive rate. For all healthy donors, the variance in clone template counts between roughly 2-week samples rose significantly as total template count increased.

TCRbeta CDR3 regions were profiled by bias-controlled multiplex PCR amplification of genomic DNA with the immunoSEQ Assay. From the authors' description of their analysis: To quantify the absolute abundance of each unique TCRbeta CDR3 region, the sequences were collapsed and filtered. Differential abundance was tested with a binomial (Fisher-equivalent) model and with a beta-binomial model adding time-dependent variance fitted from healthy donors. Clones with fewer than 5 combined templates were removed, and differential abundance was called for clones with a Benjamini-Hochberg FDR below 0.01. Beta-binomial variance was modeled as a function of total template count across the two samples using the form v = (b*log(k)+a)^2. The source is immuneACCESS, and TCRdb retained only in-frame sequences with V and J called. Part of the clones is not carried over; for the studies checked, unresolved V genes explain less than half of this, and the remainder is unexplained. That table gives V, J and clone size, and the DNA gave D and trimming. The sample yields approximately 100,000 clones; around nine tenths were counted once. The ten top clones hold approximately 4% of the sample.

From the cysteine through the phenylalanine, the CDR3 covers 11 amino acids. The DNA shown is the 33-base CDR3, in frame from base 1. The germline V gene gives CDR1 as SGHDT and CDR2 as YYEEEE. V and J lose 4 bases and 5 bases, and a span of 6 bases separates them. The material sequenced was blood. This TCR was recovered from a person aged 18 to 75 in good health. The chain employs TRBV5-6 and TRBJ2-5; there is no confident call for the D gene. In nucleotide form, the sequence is TGTGCCAGCAGCCAGGCGGAGACCCAGTACTTC. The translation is CASSQAETQYF.